This T cell receptor (beta chain) was sequenced for a study of T cells in tumors after PD-1 blockade. For the study at large: Daily vismodegib 150 mg continued in a subset of anti-PD-1-treated patients. Blood samples averaged around 100,000 templates (range about 21,000-257,772) and roughly 39,000 unique clonotypes.

Of note for this clone: The target antigen is unknown.

Tumor or blood genomic DNA was sequenced, with inputs of about 600 ng to 6,004 ng. Sequencing used immunoSEQ multiplex PCR; TCRdb keeps in-frame clones, though not all of them. The repertoire has about 33,000 clones, more than 70% of them found once; the top ten carry 38%. General study findings and limits: Some novel exhausted tumor clones appeared in pre-treatment blood, suggesting peripheral recruitment.

This CDR3 is built from 14 residues. The V gene's germline CDR1 is LGHNA and CDR2 YSLEER. V lost 0 bases and J lost 6, with 11 bases in between. The source material was PBMCs, sampled before anti-PD-1 treatment. This sequence was found in a human donor with basal cell carcinoma. The chain joins TRBV4-3 to TRBJ1-2; TRBD1 might be the D (5 bases). The chain's CDR3 is CASSQEGRAHGYTF. In DNA form, the CDR3 reads TGCGCCAGCAGCCAAGAGGGCAGGGCCCATGGCTACACCTTC.